Presented here are 5 T cell receptor beta chains from one specimen sequenced in a study of CD8+ T cells in alopecia areata (dated by TCRdb to 2017 to 2018). Library preparation used the immunoSEQ multiplex PCR assay. RNA was extracted from all samples and reverse transcribed into cDNA as template for TCR sequencing. The source is immuneACCESS, and TCRdb retained only in-frame sequences with V and J called. Part of the clones is not carried over; for the studies checked, unresolved V genes explain less than half of this, and the remainder is unexplained. This sample gives under 110,000 clones in total; roughly three fifths of them show up just once. Around 17% of the sample lies in the top ten. The sample's treatment or condition label, decoded: oral pan-JAK inhibitor, 5-10 mg twice daily. Sequenced material: CD8+ T cells sorted from blood, taken at roughly week 55, from a patient treated with tofacitinib. Receptor source: a human donor with alopecia areata.

This clone was observed a few times. This chain joins TRBV5-1 and TRBJ2-3, with D unclear. Germline CDR1 reads SGHRS; CDR2 reads YFSETQ. CDR3 size: 15 residues. Trimming took 0 bases from V and 0 from J, leaving 8 bases between them. This CDR3 is CASSLGGSSTDTQYF. The CDR3 DNA sequence: TGCGCCAGCAGCTTGGGAGGTTCTAGCACAGATACGCAGTATTTT.

The rearrangement uses TRBV15 and TRBJ1-5; the D is unclear. The CDR3 consists of 14 residues. With 5 bases removed from V and 2 bases from J, the gap between germline ends came to 10 bases. Germline CDR1 reads LNHNV; CDR2 reads YYDKDF (reference sequence). CDR3 coding DNA: TGTGCCACCAGCGTCACCCGGGGCAATCAGCCCCAGCATTTT. It specifies CATSVTRGNQPQHF.

This clone was counted only a few times. The chain carries TRBV6-5 and TRBJ2-3; TRBD2 matches at 9 bases. J lost 0 bases, V lost 6 bases, and 4 bases had no gene match. The CDR3 is made up of 15 amino acids. CDR1 and CDR2 (germline): MNHEY, SVGAGI. The DNA of the CDR3 is TGTGCCAGCAGAGAGCGGGGGGACAGCACAGATACGCAGTATTTT. It yields the protein CASRERGDSTDTQYF.

This chain joins TRBV7-2 and TRBJ1-1; TRBD1 might be the D (5 bases). The CDR3 is made up of 13 amino acids. CDR1 is SGHTA, CDR2 FQGNSA, per germline. V was trimmed by 5 bases and J by 4 bases, leaving 11 bases between them. The CDR3 reads CASSRGLSTEAFF. The CDR3 DNA sequence: TGTGCCAGCAGCAGGGGTTTGAGCACTGAAGCTTTCTTT.

The chain has TRBV5-6 and TRBJ2-1; no definite D call. V dropped 4 bases and J dropped 9 bases, with 23 bases sitting between them. Per germline, CDR1 SGHDT and CDR2 YYEEEE. This CDR3 is built from 16 residues. The CDR3 nucleotides read TGTGCCAGCAGCCCCGGGCGGCTCCCAGCCTTGGGTGAGCAGTTCTTC. This sequence encodes CASSPGRLPALGEQFF. Drawing the rest from reference TRBV5-6 and TRBJ2-1, the complete variable domain is DAGVTQSPTHLIKTRGQQVTLRCSPKSGHDTVSWYQQALGQGPQFIFQYYEEEERQRGNFPDRFSGHQFPNYSSELNVNALLLGDSALYLCASSPGRLPALGEQFFGPGTRLTVL.